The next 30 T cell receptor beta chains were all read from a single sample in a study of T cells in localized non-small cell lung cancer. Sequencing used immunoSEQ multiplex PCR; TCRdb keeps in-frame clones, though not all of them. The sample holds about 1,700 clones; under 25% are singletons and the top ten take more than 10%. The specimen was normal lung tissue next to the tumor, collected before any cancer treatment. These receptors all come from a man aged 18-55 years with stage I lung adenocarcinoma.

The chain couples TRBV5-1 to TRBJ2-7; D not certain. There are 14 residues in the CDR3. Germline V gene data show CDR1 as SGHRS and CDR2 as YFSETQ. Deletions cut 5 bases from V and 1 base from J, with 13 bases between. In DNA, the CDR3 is TGCGCCAGCAGATCAGGCCAGGCATCCTACGAGCAGTACTTC. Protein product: CASRSGQASYEQYF.

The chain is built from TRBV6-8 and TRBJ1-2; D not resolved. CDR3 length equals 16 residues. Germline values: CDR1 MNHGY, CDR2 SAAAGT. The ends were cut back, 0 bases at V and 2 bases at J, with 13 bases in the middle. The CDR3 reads CASSYSADPVNYGYTF. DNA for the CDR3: TGTGCCAGCAGTTACTCTGCAGACCCCGTAAACTATGGCTACACCTTC.

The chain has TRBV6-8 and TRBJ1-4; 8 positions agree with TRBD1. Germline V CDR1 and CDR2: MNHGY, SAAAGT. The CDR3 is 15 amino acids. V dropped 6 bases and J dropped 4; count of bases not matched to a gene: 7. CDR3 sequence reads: CASRQGQAGNEKLFF. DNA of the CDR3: TGTGCCAGCAGACAGGGACAGGCCGGTAATGAAAAACTGTTTTTT.

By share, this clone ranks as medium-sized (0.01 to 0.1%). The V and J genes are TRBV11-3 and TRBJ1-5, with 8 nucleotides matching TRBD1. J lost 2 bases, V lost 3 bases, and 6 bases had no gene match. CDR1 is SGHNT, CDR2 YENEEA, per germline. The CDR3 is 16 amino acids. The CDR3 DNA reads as TGTGCCAGCAGCTTGGAGGCAGGGGGCGGCAATCAGCCCCAGCATTTT. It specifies CASSLEAGGGNQPQHF.

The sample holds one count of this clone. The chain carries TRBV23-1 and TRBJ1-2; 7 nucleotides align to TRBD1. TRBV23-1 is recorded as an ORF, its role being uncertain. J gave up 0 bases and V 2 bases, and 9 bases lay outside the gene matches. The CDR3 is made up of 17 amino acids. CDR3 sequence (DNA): TGCGCCAGCAGTCAAACCCGGGGACAGCGGTCTAACTATGGCTACACCTTC. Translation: CASSQTRGQRSNYGYTF.

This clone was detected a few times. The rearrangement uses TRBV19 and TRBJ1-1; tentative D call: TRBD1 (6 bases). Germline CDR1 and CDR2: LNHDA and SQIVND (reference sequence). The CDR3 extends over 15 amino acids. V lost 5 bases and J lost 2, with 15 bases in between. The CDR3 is CASSAPQGRNTEAFF. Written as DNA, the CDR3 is TGTGCCAGTAGTGCGCCGCAGGGGCGTAACACTGAAGCTTTCTTT.

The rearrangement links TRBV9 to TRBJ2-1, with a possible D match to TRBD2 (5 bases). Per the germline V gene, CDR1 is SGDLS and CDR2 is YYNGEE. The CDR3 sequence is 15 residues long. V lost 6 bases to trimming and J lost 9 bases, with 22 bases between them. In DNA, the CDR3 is TGTGCCAGCACCGATTCTCCTAGCAGGATTGGTGAGCAGTTCTTC. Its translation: CASTDSPSRIGEQFF. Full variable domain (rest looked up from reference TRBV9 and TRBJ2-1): DSGVTQTPKHLITATGQRVTLRCSPRSGDLSVYWYQQSLDQGLQFLIQYYNGEERAKGNILERFSAQQFPDLHSELNLSSLELGDSALYFCASTDSPSRIGEQFFGPGTRLTVL.

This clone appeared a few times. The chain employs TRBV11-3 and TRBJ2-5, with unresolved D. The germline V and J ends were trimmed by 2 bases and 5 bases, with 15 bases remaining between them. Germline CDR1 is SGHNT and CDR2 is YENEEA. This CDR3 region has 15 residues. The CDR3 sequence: CASSLRVGNRETQYF. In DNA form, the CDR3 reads TGTGCCAGCAGCTTACGGGTGGGCAACCGGGAGACCCAGTACTTC. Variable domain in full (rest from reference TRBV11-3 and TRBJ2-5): EAGVVQSPRYKIIEKKQPVAFWCNPISGHNTLYWYLQNLGQGPELLIRYENEEAVDDSQLPKDRFSAERLKGVDSTLKIQPAELGDSAVYLCASSLRVGNRETQYFGPGTRLLVL.

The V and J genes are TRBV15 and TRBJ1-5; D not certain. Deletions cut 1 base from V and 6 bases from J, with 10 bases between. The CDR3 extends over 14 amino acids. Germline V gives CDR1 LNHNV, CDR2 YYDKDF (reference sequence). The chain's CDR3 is CATSRGGEGQPQHF. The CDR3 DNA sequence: TGTGCCACCAGCAGAGGCGGGGAGGGTCAGCCCCAGCATTTT.

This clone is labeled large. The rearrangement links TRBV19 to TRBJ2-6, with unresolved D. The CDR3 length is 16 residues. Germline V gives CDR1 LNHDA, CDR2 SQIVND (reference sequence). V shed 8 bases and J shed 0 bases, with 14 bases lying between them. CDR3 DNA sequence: TGTGCCAGTCAGCAACCCCCTCCCTCTGGGGCCAACGTCCTGACTTTC. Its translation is CASQQPPPSGANVLTF.

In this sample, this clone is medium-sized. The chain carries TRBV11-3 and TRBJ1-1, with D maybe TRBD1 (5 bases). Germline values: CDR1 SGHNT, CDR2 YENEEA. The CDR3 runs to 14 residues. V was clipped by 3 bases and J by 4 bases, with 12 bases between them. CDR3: CASSFSDQGTEAFF. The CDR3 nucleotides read TGTGCCAGCAGCTTTAGTGATCAGGGCACTGAAGCTTTCTTT.

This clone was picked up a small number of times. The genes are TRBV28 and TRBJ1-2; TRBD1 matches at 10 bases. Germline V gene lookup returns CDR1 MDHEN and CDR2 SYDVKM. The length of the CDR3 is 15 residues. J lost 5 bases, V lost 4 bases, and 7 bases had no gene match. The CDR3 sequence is CASSSRTGGWYGYTF. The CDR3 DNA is TGTGCCAGCAGTTCGCGGACAGGGGGTTGGTATGGCTACACCTTC.

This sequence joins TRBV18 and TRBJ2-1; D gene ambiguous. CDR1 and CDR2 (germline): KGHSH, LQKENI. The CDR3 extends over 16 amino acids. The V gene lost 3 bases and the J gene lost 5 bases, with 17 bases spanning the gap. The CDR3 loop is CASSPQMKNSNNEQFF. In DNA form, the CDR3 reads TGTGCCAGCTCACCTCAGATGAAGAATAGTAACAATGAGCAGTTCTTC.

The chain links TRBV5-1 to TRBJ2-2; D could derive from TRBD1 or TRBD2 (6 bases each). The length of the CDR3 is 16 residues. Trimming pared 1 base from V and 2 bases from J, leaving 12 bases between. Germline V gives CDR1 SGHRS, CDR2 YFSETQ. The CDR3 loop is CASSLPGALNTGELFF. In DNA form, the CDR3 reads TGCGCCAGCAGCTTGCCGGGGGCCCTAAACACCGGGGAGCTGTTTTTT.

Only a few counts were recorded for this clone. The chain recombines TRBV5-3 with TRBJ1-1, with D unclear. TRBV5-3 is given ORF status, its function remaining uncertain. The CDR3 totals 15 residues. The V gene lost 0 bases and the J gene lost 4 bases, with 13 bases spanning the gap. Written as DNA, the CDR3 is TGTGCCAGAAGCTTGGTGGAAAGGAGAATCACTGAAGCTTTCTTT. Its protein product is CARSLVERRITEAFF.

For the CDR3, the DNA is TGTGCCAGTAGTACGGCGTACGGGAGTGTTTCCTACGAGCAGTACTTC. Protein product: CASSTAYGSVSYEQYF. This rearrangement joins TRBV19 to TRBJ2-7, with D possibly TRBD2 on 6 matching bases. The V gene's germline CDR1 is LNHDA and CDR2 SQIVND (reference sequence). V was clipped by 4 bases and J by 1 base, with 17 bases between them. The CDR3 loop spans 16 amino acids.

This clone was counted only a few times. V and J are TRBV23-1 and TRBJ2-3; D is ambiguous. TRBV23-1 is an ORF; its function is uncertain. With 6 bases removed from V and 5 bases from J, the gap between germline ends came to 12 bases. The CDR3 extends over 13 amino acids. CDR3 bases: TGCGCCAGCAGCCCTAGAGAGGAAGATACGCAGTATTTT. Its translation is CASSPREEDTQYF.

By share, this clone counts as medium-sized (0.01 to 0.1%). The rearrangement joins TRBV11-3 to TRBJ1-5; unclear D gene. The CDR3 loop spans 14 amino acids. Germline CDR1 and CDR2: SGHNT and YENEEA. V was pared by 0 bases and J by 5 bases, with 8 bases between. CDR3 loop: CASSLDGGYQPQHF. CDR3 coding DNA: TGTGCCAGCAGCTTAGACGGCGGGTATCAGCCCCAGCATTTT.

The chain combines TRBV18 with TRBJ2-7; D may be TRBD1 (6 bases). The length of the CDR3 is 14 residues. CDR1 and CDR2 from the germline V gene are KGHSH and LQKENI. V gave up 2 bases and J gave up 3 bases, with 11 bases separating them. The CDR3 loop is CASSPKQGYYEQYF. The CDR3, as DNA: TGTGCCAGCTCACCAAAACAGGGATACTACGAGCAGTACTTC.

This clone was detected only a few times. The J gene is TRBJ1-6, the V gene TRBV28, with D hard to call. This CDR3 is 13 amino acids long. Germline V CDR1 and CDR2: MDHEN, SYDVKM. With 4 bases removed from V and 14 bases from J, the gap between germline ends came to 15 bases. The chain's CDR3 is CASSWTAHSALHF. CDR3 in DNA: TGTGCCAGCAGTTGGACGGCTCACTCAGCCCTCCACTTT. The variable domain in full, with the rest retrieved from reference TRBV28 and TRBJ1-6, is DVKVTQSSRYLVKRTGEKVFLECVQDMDHENMFWYRQDPGLGLRLIYFSYDVKMKEKGDIPEGYSVSREKKERFSLILESASTNQTSMYLCASSWTAHSALHFGNGTRLTVT.

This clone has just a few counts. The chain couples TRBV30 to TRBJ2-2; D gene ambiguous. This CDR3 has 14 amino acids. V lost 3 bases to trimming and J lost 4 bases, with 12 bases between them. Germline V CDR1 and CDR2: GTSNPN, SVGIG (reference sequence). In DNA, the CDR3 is TGTGCCTGGAGCCGGCTCGCGACCACCGGGGAGCTGTTTTTT. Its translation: CAWSRLATTGELFF.

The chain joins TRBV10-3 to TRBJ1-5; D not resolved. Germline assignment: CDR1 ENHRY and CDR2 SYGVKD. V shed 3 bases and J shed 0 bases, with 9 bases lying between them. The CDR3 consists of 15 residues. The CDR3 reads CAISEYQNSNQPQHF. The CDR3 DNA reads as TGTGCCATCAGTGAATATCAGAATAGCAATCAGCCCCAGCATTTT.

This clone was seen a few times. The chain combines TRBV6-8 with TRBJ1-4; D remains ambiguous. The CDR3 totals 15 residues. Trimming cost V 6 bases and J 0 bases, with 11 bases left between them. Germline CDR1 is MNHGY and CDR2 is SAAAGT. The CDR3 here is CASSLAGTTNEKLFF. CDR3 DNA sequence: TGTGCCAGCAGCCTCGCTGGAACAACTAATGAAAAACTGTTTTTT.

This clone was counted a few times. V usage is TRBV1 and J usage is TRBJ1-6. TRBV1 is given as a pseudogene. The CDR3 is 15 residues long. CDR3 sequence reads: CASSQGPGSDSPLHF. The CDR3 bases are TGCGCCAGCAGCCAAGGGCCCGGGAGCGATTCACCCCTCCACTTT.

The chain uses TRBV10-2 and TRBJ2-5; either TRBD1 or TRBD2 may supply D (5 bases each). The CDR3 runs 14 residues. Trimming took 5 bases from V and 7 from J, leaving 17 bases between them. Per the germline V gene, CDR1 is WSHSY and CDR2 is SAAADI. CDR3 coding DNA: TGCGCCAGCAGTTCGGGACCCCCGTCGGGGACCCAGTACTTC. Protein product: CASSSGPPSGTQYF.

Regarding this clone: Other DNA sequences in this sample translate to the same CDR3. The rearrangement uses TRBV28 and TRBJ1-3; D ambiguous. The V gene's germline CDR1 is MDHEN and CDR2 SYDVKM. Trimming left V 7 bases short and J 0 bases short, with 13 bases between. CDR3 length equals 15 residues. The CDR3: CASTLRPSSGNTIYF. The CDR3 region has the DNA TGTGCCAGCACCCTTCGCCCCAGCTCTGGAAACACCATATATTTT.

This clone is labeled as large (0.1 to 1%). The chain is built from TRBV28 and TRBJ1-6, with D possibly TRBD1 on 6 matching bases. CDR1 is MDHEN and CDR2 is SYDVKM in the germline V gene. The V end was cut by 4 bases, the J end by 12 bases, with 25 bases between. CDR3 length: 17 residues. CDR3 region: CASSSTQEQFGRGPLHF. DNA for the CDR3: TGTGCCAGCAGTTCCACCCAGGAACAGTTTGGCAGGGGACCCCTCCACTTT.

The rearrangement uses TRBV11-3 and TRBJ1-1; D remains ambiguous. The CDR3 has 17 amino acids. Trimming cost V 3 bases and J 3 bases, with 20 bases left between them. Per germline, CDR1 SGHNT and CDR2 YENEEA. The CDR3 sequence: CASSLGGSRWKDTEAFF. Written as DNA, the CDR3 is TGTGCCAGCAGCTTGGGCGGGTCTAGGTGGAAGGACACTGAAGCTTTCTTT.

CDR3 DNA: TGTGCTAGTGGTTTGAGTTCCGGGACAGGGGAGGCTGGAAACACCATATATTTT. Its protein is CASGLSSGTGEAGNTIYF. The chain joins TRBV12-5 to TRBJ1-3; 10 nucleotides agree with TRBD1. The trim removed 2 bases at V and 2 bases at J, leaving 9 bases unmatched. Germline V gene sequence: CDR1 LGHNT, CDR2 FRNRAP. The CDR3 has 18 residues.

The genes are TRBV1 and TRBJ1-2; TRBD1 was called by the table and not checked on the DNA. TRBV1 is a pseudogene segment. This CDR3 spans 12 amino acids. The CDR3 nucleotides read TGCGCCAGCAGCCTAGAAGGGGTCGGCTACACCTTC. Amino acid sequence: CASSLEGVGYTF.